Below, 4 T cell receptor beta chains from the same sample are listed, as sequenced in a study of blood T cell repertoires in COVID-19. Profiling relied on immunoSEQ multiplex PCR, and the TCRdb table lists in-frame clones only, not all of them. The data hold 150,000 to 200,000 clones, with around three quarters observed a single time. The source material was PBMCs or T cells enriched from blood (not recorded which). All receptors derive from a woman aged 45-60 years with acute COVID-19.

In its sample, this clone was seen a few times. The genes are TRBV7-7 and TRBJ2-1; 10 bases fit TRBD2. From germline, CDR1 is SSHAT and CDR2 FNYEAQ (reference sequence). Trimming at V came to 5 bases and at J to 8 bases, leaving 18 bases not matched to a gene. The CDR3 loop spans 18 amino acids. CDR3 nucleotides: TGTGCCAGCAGCGAGTCCCTAGCGGGGGCCGGGGGTCGCGATGAGCAGTTCTTC. As protein: CASSESLAGAGGRDEQFF.

The chain recombines TRBV10-1 with TRBJ1-2, with TRBD1 identical over 9 bases. CDR3 length equals 13 residues. CDR1 and CDR2 (germline): WNHNN, SYGVQD (reference sequence). V was clipped by 7 bases and J by 5 bases; unmatched bases: 5. For the CDR3, the DNA is TGCGCCAGCACACCGGGACAGGGTTATGGCTACACCTTC. Residues: CASTPGQGYGYTF.

The rearrangement links TRBV5-6 to TRBJ2-3, with 8 nucleotides matching TRBD1. Germline V gives CDR1 SGHDT, CDR2 YYEEEE. V was clipped by 3 bases and J by 11 bases; unmatched bases: 2. The CDR3 totals 11 residues. The CDR3 spells CASSYGQGQYF. CDR3 DNA sequence: TGTGCCAGCAGCTACGGACAGGGGCAGTATTTT.

The sample holds one count of this clone. The chain uses TRBV11-2 and TRBJ1-3; D is uncertain. The V and J ends lost 2 bases and 0 bases respectively, with 8 bases between them. Per germline, CDR1 SGHAT and CDR2 FQNNGV. CDR3 length: 15 amino acids. CDR3 residues: CASSLQASSGNTIYF. The CDR3 DNA follows: TGTGCCAGCAGCTTACAGGCAAGCTCTGGAAACACCATATATTTT.